This T cell receptor beta chain was sequenced during a study of sequential checkpoint blockade in melanoma. At the level of the study: Each arm's sequence ended with maintenance nivolumab.

The data were produced by immunoSEQ multiplex PCR, yet TCRdb's version contains in-frame clones alone and is incomplete. The profile covers 15,000 to 20,000 clones, with 60% to 75% appearing a single time and approximately 10% taken by the ten largest. Treatment in this sample: randomized to nivolumab then ipilimumab (arm A) or the reverse (arm B). Patients had received no earlier DNA-damaging chemotherapy. From thawed PBMCs, live CD3+CD8+ cells negative for CD19 and CD56 were sorted. The table lists this clone with a count of one. The receptor was derived from a human donor with melanoma. The specimen comprised CD8+ T cells sorted from blood (inferred from file names), sampled from a patient given nivolumab and ipilimumab in sequence.

In DNA form, the CDR3 reads TGTGCCAGCAGCCCGGACAGGAACTATGGCTACACCTTC. This sequence encodes CASSPDRNYGYTF. The chain recombines TRBV6-1 with TRBJ1-2, with 7 bases matching TRBD1. The CDR3 contains 13 residues. V dropped 6 bases and J dropped 2; count of bases not matched to a gene: 3. Per germline, CDR1 MNHNS and CDR2 SASEGT.